The clone carrying this TCR beta chain was seen just once. As originally analysed: Scientists estimated how many nucleated cells there were by amplifying reference gene primers. Clones were sequenced by immunoSEQ multiplex PCR, and TCRdb holds only the in-frame ones, with some missing. That table furnishes V, J and clone size, whereas the DNA furnished D and trimming. Among tens of thousands of clones listed, approximately 79% were seen once. The sample originates from a study of blood T cell repertoires in COVID-19. On the study more broadly: Sites in the United States, Italy and Spain provided acute and convalescent COVID-19 samples.

This clonotype was sampled from a human donor in a cohort sampled during active COVID-19. The specimen was peripheral blood.

The CDR3 reads CATSPQGPRREQFF. CDR3 coding DNA: TGTGCCACCAGTCCCCAGGGGCCTCGTCGAGAGCAGTTCTTC. The genes are TRBV24-1 and TRBJ2-1; perhaps TRBD1 as D (6 bases). V was clipped by 6 bases and J by 10 bases, with 18 bases between them. The CDR3 runs 14 residues. Germline loops: CDR1 KGHDR, CDR2 SFDVKD.